This T cell receptor (beta chain) was found in a study of blood T cell repertoires in COVID-19. Participants spanned ages about 18 to 90 years and resided in about two dozen US areas. Categorization into cohorts depended on clinical history that participants reported. TCRdb's table, derived via immunoSEQ multiplex PCR, lists solely in-frame clones and lacks some. This table holds about 200,000 clones, 86% found once. Trimming removed 0 bases from V and 2 bases from J, with 11 bases in between. Per the germline V gene, CDR1 is SGHRS and CDR2 is YFSETQ. The CDR3 sequence is 15 residues long. The chain couples TRBV5-1 to TRBJ1-2, with D possibly being TRBD1 (6 bases). The sample consisted of PBMCs or T cells enriched from blood (not recorded which). The clonotype comes from a man aged 35-49 years with acute COVID-19. The CDR3 sequence is CASSLERQANYGYTF. The CDR3 nucleotides read TGCGCCAGCAGCTTGGAGAGACAGGCGAACTATGGCTACACCTTC. Full variable domain (missing parts from reference TRBV5-1 and TRBJ1-2): KAGVTQTPRYLIKTRGQQVTLSCSPISGHRSVSWYQQTPGQGLQFLFEYFSETQRNKGNFPGRFSGRQFSNSRSEMNVSTLELGDSALYLCASSLERQANYGYTFGSGTRLTVV.